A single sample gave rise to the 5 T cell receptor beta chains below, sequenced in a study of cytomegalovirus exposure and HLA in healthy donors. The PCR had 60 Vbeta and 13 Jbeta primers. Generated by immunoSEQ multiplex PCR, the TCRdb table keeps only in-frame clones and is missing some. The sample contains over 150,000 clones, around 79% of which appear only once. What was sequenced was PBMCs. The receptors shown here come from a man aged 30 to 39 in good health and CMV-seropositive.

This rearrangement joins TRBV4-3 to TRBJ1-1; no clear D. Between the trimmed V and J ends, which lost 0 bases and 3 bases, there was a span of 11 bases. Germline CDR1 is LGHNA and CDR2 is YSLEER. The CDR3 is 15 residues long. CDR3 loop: CASSQDSGSDTEAFF. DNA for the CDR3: TGCGCCAGCAGCCAAGATTCGGGGAGCGACACTGAAGCTTTCTTT.

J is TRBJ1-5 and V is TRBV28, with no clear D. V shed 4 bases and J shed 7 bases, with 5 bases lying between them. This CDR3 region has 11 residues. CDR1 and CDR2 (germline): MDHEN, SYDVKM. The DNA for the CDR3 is TGTGCCAGCAGTTCCCGGCAGCCCCAGCATTTT. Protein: CASSSRQPQHF.

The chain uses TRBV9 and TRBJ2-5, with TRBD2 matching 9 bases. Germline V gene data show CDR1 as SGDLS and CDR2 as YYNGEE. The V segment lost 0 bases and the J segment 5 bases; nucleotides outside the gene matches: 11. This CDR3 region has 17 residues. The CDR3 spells CASSVAKGTSLPETQYF. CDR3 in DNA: TGTGCCAGCAGCGTAGCTAAGGGGACTAGCCTCCCCGAGACCCAGTACTTC.

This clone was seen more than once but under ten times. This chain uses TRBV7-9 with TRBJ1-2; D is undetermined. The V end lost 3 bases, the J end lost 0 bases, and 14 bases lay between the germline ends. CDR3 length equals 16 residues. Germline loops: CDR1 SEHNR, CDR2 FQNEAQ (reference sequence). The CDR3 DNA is TGTGCCAGCAGCTTCCCGTCAACTAGAGCTAACTATGGCTACACCTTC. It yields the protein CASSFPSTRANYGYTF.

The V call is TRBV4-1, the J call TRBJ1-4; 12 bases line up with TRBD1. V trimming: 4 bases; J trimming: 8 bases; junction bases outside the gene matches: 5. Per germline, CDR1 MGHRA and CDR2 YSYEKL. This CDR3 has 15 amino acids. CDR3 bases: TGCGCCAGCAGCCGGACCGGGACAGGGGGCGAAAAACTGTTTTTT. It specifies CASSRTGTGGEKLFF.